This passage covers 18 T cell receptor beta chains from one sample sequenced in a study of T cells in women clearing cervical HPV infection. Produced via immunoSEQ multiplex PCR; TCRdb's table is partial and in-frame only. This sample's clone table lists roughly 30,000 clones. The sample consisted of blood buffy coat. The receptors stem from a woman aged 18 to 75 with a cervical HPV16 infection that either progressed to CIN3+ or cleared (not recorded which).

For this clone: Read sequence stops 3 residues before the CDR3 end, and the germline J gene provides the missing end. The chain combines TRBV5-1 with TRBJ2-5; TRBD2 aligns across 11 bases. Losses at the gene ends were 2 bases for V and 2 bases for J; bases not matched to a gene: 5. This CDR3 region has 16 residues. Germline V gives CDR1 SGHRS, CDR2 YFSETQ. CDR3 DNA (partial): TGCGCCAGCAGCTTTAGCGGGGGGGCAGGGCAAGAGACC. It yields the protein CASSFSGGAGQET. The full CDR3 protein reads CASSFSGGAGQETQYF. Drawing the rest from reference TRBV5-1 and TRBJ2-5, the complete variable domain is KAGVTQTPRYLIKTRGQQVTLSCSPISGHRSVSWYQQTPGQGLQFLFEYFSETQRNKGNFPGRFSGRQFSNSRSEMNVSTLELGDSALYLCASSFSGGAGQETQYFGPGTRLLVL.

With respect to this clone: One junction end does not reproduce the germline sequence, and a read error may be involved. From the germline J gene comes the end of the CDR3, since the read stops 3 residues before it. The chain links TRBV6-1 to TRBJ1-5; 8 nucleotides agree with TRBD1. Looked up from germline, CDR1 is MNHNS and CDR2 is SASEGT. The length of the CDR3 is 15 residues. This chain's CDR3 is CASSEGQGAGQPQHF. The sequenced CDR3 bases are TGTGCCAGCAGCGAAGGTCAGGGGGCAGGTCAGCCC.

About this clone: The CDR3 extends 3 residues past the end of the read, so its final part is completed from the germline J gene. This chain joins TRBV11-3 and TRBJ1-2; TRBD1 matches 7 bases. The germline V gene has CDR1 SGHNT and CDR2 YENEEA. The ends lost 1 base at V and 6 bases at J; junction bases unmatched: 5. CDR3 length: 14 residues. CDR3 DNA, as far as it was read: TGTGCCAGCAGCTTAGCCGGGACAGCGGATGGC. This translates into CASSLAGTADG. The CDR3 as a whole reads CASSLAGTADGYTF.

Concerning this clone itself: The CDR3 end falls 3 residues outside the read, so it is completed with the germline J gene. This chain connects TRBV7-3 to TRBJ2-5; a weak D match, TRBD2 (6 bases). Trimming shortened V by 1 base and J by 0 bases, and 9 bases separated the two germline ends. Germline V gives CDR1 SGHTA, CDR2 FQGTGA. The CDR3 length is 15 residues. CDR3 DNA, as far as it was read: TGTGCCAGCAGCTTAATGGCGGGGAACCAAGAGACC. Residues: CASSLMAGNQET. The full CDR3 protein reads CASSLMAGNQETQYF. Filled out from reference TRBV7-3 and TRBJ2-5, the complete variable domain reads GAGVSQTPSNKVTEKGKYVELRCDPISGHTALYWYRQSLGQGPEFLIYFQGTGAADDSGLPNDRFFAVRPEGSVSTLKIQRTERGDSAVYLCASSLMAGNQETQYFGPGTRLLVL.

Its frequency marks this clone as medium-sized (0.01 to 0.1%). The read comes to an end 3 residues before the CDR3 does, leaving the germline J gene to fill in the end. The chain couples TRBV20-1 to TRBJ2-3; D is possibly TRBD2 (6 bases). Trimming cost V 5 bases and J 6 bases, with 18 bases left between them. Germline CDR1 DFQATT, CDR2 SNEGSKA (reference sequence). The CDR3 is 14 amino acids. The CDR3: CSAGRGSNSDTQYF. The CDR3 bases that were read are TGCAGTGCTGGACGGGGGTCCAACTCTGATACG.

Regarding this clone: The missing CDR3 end, 3 residues past where the read stops, is filled in from the germline J gene. The rearrangement joins TRBV6-1 to TRBJ1-1, with a weak D call TRBD1 (5 bases). The CDR3 length is 14 residues. The V gene's germline CDR1 is MNHNS and CDR2 SASEGT. V was shortened by 3 bases and J by 0 bases, with 8 bases between the two germline ends. The sequenced CDR3 bases are TGTGCCAGCAGTGATTGGACACTGAACACTGAA. This gives the protein CASSDWTLNTE. The entire CDR3 reads CASSDWTLNTEAFF.

In the case of this clone: The CDR3 is cut off 3 residues early in the read; its end comes from the germline J gene. This chain uses TRBV20-1 with TRBJ1-1; 8 nucleotides agree with TRBD1. Germline V lookup: CDR1 DFQATT, CDR2 SNEGSKA (reference sequence). Trimming at V came to 6 bases and at J to 6 bases, leaving 6 bases not matched to a gene. CDR3 length: 12 residues. The part of the CDR3 DNA that was read is TGCAGTGCGCGTCAGGGGGCCGCTGAA. Its protein is CSARQGAAE. The entire CDR3 sequence reads CSARQGAAEAFF.

Remarks on this clone: The read terminates 3 residues before the CDR3 end, so the remaining end is supplied by the germline J gene. The rearrangement joins TRBV19 to TRBJ2-1, with D perhaps matching TRBD1 (6 bases). CDR1 is LNHDA, CDR2 SQIVND, per germline (reference sequence). The V gene lost 6 bases and the J gene lost 0 bases, with 15 bases spanning the gap. The CDR3 is made up of 16 amino acids. The CDR3 sequence: CASSKGTQSSYNEQFF. The sequenced CDR3 bases are TGTGCCAGTAGCAAGGGGACACAGAGCTCCTACAATGAG. The full variable domain, with the rest looked up from reference TRBV19 and TRBJ2-1, is DGGITQSPKYLFRKEGQNVTLSCEQNLNHDAMYWYRQDPGQGLRLIYYSQIVNDFQKGDIAEGYSVSREKKESFPLTVTSAQKNPTAFYLCASSKGTQSSYNEQFFGPGTRLTVL.

In the case of this clone: The missing CDR3 end, 3 residues past where the read stops, is filled in from the germline J gene. The chain is built from TRBV19 and TRBJ1-6, with D unclear. CDR1 LNHDA and CDR2 SQIVND come from the germline V gene (reference sequence). V was trimmed by 7 bases and J by 7 bases, leaving 11 bases between them. This CDR3 has 13 residues. The sequenced part of the CDR3 DNA is TGTGCCAGTAAAGGGTTTAAGAATTCACCC. Its translation is CASKGFKNSP. Given in full, the CDR3 is CASKGFKNSPLHF.

CDR3 in amino acids: CASSSPGTGTNYGYTF. CDR3 DNA, as far as it was read: TGTGCCAGCAGTAGTCCCGGGACAGGGACTAACTATGGC. V is TRBV6-2 or TRBV6-3 and J is TRBJ1-2; 9 bases are shared with TRBD1. The CDR3 extends 3 residues past the end of the read, so its final part is completed from the germline J gene. The germline gives CDR1 MNHEY, CDR2 SVGEGT. The J segment lost 0 bases and the V segment lost 5 bases, leaving 7 bases of the junction unmatched. The CDR3 contains 16 residues.

Notes on this clone: One end of the junction is discordant with germline, which a read error may explain. The read terminates 3 residues before the CDR3 end, so the remaining end is supplied by the germline J gene. Other DNA variants within this sample encode the same CDR3. J is TRBJ1-1 and V is TRBV18, with TRBD1 identical over 9 bases. Germline V gene lookup returns CDR1 KGHSH and CDR2 LQKENI. The CDR3 consists of 15 residues. The covered CDR3 bases are TGTGCCAGTTCACCATCTACAGGGGGCTCTACTGAA. It codes for CASSPSTGGSTE. The CDR3 in full is CASSPSTGGSTEAFF.

Points on this clone: The read finishes 3 residues shy of the CDR3 end, and the germline J gene is used to complete it. J is TRBJ1-1 and V is TRBV7-2; D unclear. Germline CDR1 SGHTA, CDR2 FQGNSA. The V end was cut by 5 bases, the J end by 6 bases, with 10 bases between. This CDR3 is built from 12 residues. CDR3 DNA, as far as it was read: TGTGCCAGCAGCCAGGTTCAGGCTGAA. Translated: CASSQVQAE. Given in full, the CDR3 is CASSQVQAEAFF.

Notes on this clone: Read sequence stops 3 residues before the CDR3 end, and the germline J gene provides the missing end. The chain has TRBV7-2 and TRBJ2-4; D ambiguous. Germline CDR1 and CDR2: SGHTA and FQGNSA. CDR3 size: 12 residues. CDR3 amino acids: CASSSHNYGQYF. The covered CDR3 bases are TGTGCCAGCAGCTCCCATAACTATGGT.

Of note for this clone: The read stops 3 residues short of the end of the CDR3; the missing end is completed from the germline J gene. The chain uses TRBV2 and TRBJ1-2; D gene ambiguous. Per the germline V gene, CDR1 is SNHLY and CDR2 is FYNNEI. V was clipped by 6 bases and J by 0 bases, with 8 bases between them. There are 13 residues in the CDR3. The CDR3 DNA, read in part, is TGTGCCAGCAGCCCCGGGGCTAACTATGGC. Encoded protein: CASSPGANYG. From start to end, the CDR3 is CASSPGANYGYTF. Using reference TRBV2 and TRBJ1-2 for the parts outside the CDR3, the full variable domain is EPEVTQTPSHQVTQMGQEVILRCVPISNHLYFYWYRQILGQKVEFLVSFYNNEISEKSEIFDDQFSVERPDGSNFTLKIRSTKLEDSAMYFCASSPGANYGYTFGSGTRLTVV.

With regard to this clone: Sequencing ends 3 residues short of the CDR3 end; the germline J gene provides the rest. V usage is TRBV5-1 and J usage is TRBJ2-7; D not certain. This CDR3 is 13 amino acids long. V was clipped by 10 bases and J by 4 bases, with 18 bases between them. Germline V gene lookup returns CDR1 SGHRS and CDR2 YFSETQ. The sequenced part of the CDR3 DNA is TGCGCCCAAAAAGGTGTCCTCCCTTACGAG. As protein: CAQKGVLPYE. In full, the CDR3 is CAQKGVLPYEQYF.

In regard to this clone: The CDR3 goes on 3 residues after the read ends, and that part is filled in from the germline J gene. V gene TRBV6-2 or TRBV6-3 combines with J gene TRBJ2-7; D is perhaps TRBD2 (6 bases). Trimming took off 5 bases at V and 5 bases at J, with 16 bases between the two ends. Per germline, CDR1 MNHEY and CDR2 SVGEGT. CDR3 length equals 14 residues. CDR3 DNA (partial): TGTGCCAGCAGTCCCGCCGGGGGTCTAGACGAG. It translates to CASSPAGGLDE. The whole CDR3 protein is CASSPAGGLDEQYF.

In the case of this clone: At one of its ends the junction is not consistent with the germline gene, which may arise from a read error. Coverage ceases 3 residues before the CDR3 finishes, and the germline J gene fills in the end. The gene calls are TRBV7-7 and TRBJ2-5; TRBD2 matches at 9 bases. Per the germline V gene, CDR1 is SSHAT and CDR2 is FNYEAQ (reference sequence). The CDR3 loop spans 15 amino acids. CDR3: CASSLGSGGQETQYF. Partial CDR3 DNA: TGTGCTAGCAGCTTAGGTAGCGGGGGCCAAGAGACC.

To note about this clone: The CDR3 end lies 3 residues beyond the end of the read and is filled in from the germline J gene. The chain carries TRBV3-1 (or the pseudogene TRBV3-2) and TRBJ2-5, with 9 bases fitting TRBD2. The CDR3 has 16 residues. With 0 bases clipped from V and 6 bases from J, the junction kept 8 bases outside the gene matches. CDR1 is LGHDT and CDR2 is YNNKEL in the germline V gene (reference sequence). The DNA read from the CDR3 is TGTGCCAGCAGCCAAGATTTCGCGGGGGGGCGGAAGACC. The encoded protein is CASSQDFAGGRKT. The full CDR3 protein reads CASSQDFAGGRKTQYF.